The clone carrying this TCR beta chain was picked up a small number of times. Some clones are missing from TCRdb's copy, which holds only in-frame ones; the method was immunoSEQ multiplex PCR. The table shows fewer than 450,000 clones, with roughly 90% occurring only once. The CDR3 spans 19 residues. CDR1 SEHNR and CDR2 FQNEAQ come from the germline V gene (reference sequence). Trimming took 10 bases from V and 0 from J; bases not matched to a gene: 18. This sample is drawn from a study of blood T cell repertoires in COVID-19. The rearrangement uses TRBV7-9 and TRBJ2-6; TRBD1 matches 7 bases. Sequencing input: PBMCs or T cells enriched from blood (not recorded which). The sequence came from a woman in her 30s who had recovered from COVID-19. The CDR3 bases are TGTGCCACCCCGATAGGCGACAGGGACGGAAGCTCTGGGGCCAACGTCCTGACTTTC. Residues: CATPIGDRDGSSGANVLTF.